A single sample gave rise to the 16 T cell receptor beta chains below, sequenced in a study of beta chain features in type 1 diabetes (dated by TCRdb to the late 2010s). The library was prepared using the immunoSEQ multiplex PCR assay. The entire amount of isolated RNA was reverse transcribed using the High Capacity cDNA Reverse Transcription Kit, so the sequenced TCRB transcripts were expressed ones. TCRdb obtained this table from immuneACCESS and retained in-frame rearrangements with V and J assigned. These tables miss some clones; where compared with another copy, unresolved V genes account for less than half of the shortfall, and the remainder is unexplained. This sample is represented by some 150,000 clones; 6.9% of them were singletons. The biggest ten clones account for roughly 1.5% of the sample. Sequences were obtained from central memory CD4+ T cells from blood. The receptors were gathered from a woman under 40 in good health.

This chain connects TRBV18 to TRBJ1-5, with D possibly matching TRBD1 (5 bases). Trimming removed 3 bases from V and 2 bases from J, with 20 bases in between. Germline CDR1 is KGHSH and CDR2 is LQKENI. The CDR3 has 18 amino acids. The CDR3 loop reads CASSPETAIWGGNQPQHF. The CDR3 bases are TGTGCCAGCTCACCCGAGACAGCCATCTGGGGGGGCAATCAGCCCCAGCATTTT.

DNA of the CDR3: TGTGCCAGCAGCTCTACAGGGGTAGGGGAGACCCAGTACTTC. Protein sequence: CASSSTGVGETQYF. The V and J genes are TRBV7-3 and TRBJ2-5; 7 bases agree with TRBD1. The germline gives CDR1 SGHTA, CDR2 FQGTGA. CDR3 length equals 14 residues. Unmatched junction bases numbered 7, after V lost 4 bases and J lost 5 bases.

The gene calls are TRBV11-3 and TRBJ2-4, with D perhaps matching TRBD2 (5 bases). The CDR3 is 13 residues long. Trimming shortened V by 1 base and J by 8 bases, and 9 bases separated the two germline ends. Germline V gene lookup returns CDR1 SGHNT and CDR2 YENEEA. The CDR3 DNA reads as TGTGCCAGCAGCTTAGGAGGGCTAGACATTCAGTACTTC. It is translated as CASSLGGLDIQYF.

V is TRBV18 and J is TRBJ2-7; 10 bases are shared with TRBD1. CDR1 and CDR2 (germline): KGHSH, LQKENI. The CDR3 is 17 amino acids. J was trimmed by 2 bases and V by 3 bases; bases with no gene match: 10. CDR3: CASSPAGTGVLAYEQYF. The CDR3 nucleotides are TGTGCCAGCTCACCGGCCGGGACAGGGGTCCTTGCCTACGAGCAGTACTTC.

This clone was counted many times. V and J are TRBV2 and TRBJ1-5, with 9 bases that match TRBD1. The CDR3 extends over 14 amino acids. The ends lost 4 bases at V and 6 bases at J; junction bases unmatched: 4. Germline-derived CDR1 and CDR2 are SNHLY and FYNNEI. The CDR3 is CASSGDRVSQPQHF. The CDR3 DNA is TGTGCCAGCAGTGGGGACAGGGTCAGTCAGCCCCAGCATTTT.

This rearrangement joins TRBV7-9 to TRBJ2-7; D uncertain. V was cut by 3 bases and J by 2 bases, with 14 bases left in between. Germline assignment: CDR1 SEHNR and CDR2 FQNEAQ (reference sequence). The CDR3 contains 15 residues. The CDR3 sequence: CASSLAGLATYEQYF. In nucleotides, the CDR3 is TGTGCCAGCAGCTTGGCCGGGTTGGCCACCTACGAGCAGTACTTC.

This clone was counted ten times or more. The chain joins TRBV2 to TRBJ1-2, with 9 bases lining up with TRBD1. Germline V gene data show CDR1 as SNHLY and CDR2 as FYNNEI. This CDR3 contains 14 residues. The V segment lost 0 bases and the J segment 6 bases; nucleotides outside the gene matches: 2. In DNA, the CDR3 is TGTGCCAGCAGTGAAGCTCGGGACAGGGATGGCTACACCTTC. It translates to CASSEARDRDGYTF.

This clone was seen ten or more times. This chain uses TRBV5-5 with TRBJ2-7; 7 bases map to TRBD1. This CDR3 is built from 13 residues. With 1 base clipped from V and 2 bases from J, the junction kept 0 bases outside the gene matches. The V gene's germline CDR1 is SGHKS and CDR2 YYEKEE (reference sequence). The CDR3 sequence: CASSLQGAYEQYF. The CDR3 DNA reads TGTGCCAGCAGCTTGCAGGGGGCCTACGAGCAGTACTTC.

This chain joins TRBV11-3 and TRBJ2-5, with D perhaps matching TRBD1 (6 bases). The CDR3 is 13 amino acids. Germline loops: CDR1 SGHNT, CDR2 YENEEA. V shed 5 bases and J shed 3 bases, with 10 bases lying between them. CDR3 sequence reads: CASSPGQKETQYF. The CDR3 DNA reads as TGTGCCAGCAGCCCGGGACAAAAAGAGACCCAGTACTTC. Drawing the rest from reference TRBV11-3 and TRBJ2-5, the complete variable domain is EAGVVQSPRYKIIEKKQPVAFWCNPISGHNTLYWYLQNLGQGPELLIRYENEEAVDDSQLPKDRFSAERLKGVDSTLKIQPAELGDSAVYLCASSPGQKETQYFGPGTRLLVL.

The table lists this clone with a few counts. The V gene is TRBV9, the J gene TRBJ1-5; D gene ambiguous. The germline V and J ends were trimmed by 4 bases and 7 bases, with 18 bases remaining between them. Germline assignment: CDR1 SGDLS and CDR2 YYNGEE. This CDR3 contains 15 residues. CDR3 region: CASSPSAGLHQPQHF. The CDR3 DNA sequence: TGTGCCAGCAGCCCCTCAGCGGGTTTGCACCAGCCCCAGCATTTT.

This clone was counted at least ten times. This CDR3 reads CASRRPPGTSGRGSYNEQFF. The CDR3 bases are TGTGCCAGCAGACGTCCTCCCGGGACTAGCGGGAGGGGGTCCTACAATGAGCAGTTCTTC. The rearrangement joins TRBV28 to TRBJ2-1; TRBD2 matches 16 bases. The germline V gene has CDR1 MDHEN and CDR2 SYDVKM. V gave up 6 bases and J gave up 1 base; unmatched junction bases: 12. The CDR3 spans 20 residues. Full variable domain (missing parts from reference TRBV28 and TRBJ2-1): DVKVTQSSRYLVKRTGEKVFLECVQDMDHENMFWYRQDPGLGLRLIYFSYDVKMKEKGDIPEGYSVSREKKERFSLILESASTNQTSMYLCASRRPPGTSGRGSYNEQFFGPGTRLTVL.

In this sample, this clone turned up a few times. The chain is built from TRBV15 and TRBJ2-1, with 13 bases matching TRBD2. Germline V gives CDR1 LNHNV, CDR2 YYDKDF (reference sequence). The trim removed 3 bases at V and 2 bases at J, leaving 4 bases unmatched. There are 17 residues in the CDR3. The chain's CDR3 is CATSSRLAGGAYNEQFF. The CDR3 bases are TGTGCCACCAGCAGCCGACTAGCGGGAGGAGCCTACAATGAGCAGTTCTTC.

This clone has a handful of counts. The chain has TRBV6-1 and TRBJ2-4, with D unresolved. Trimming removed 3 bases at V and 3 bases at J, with 18 bases between. Germline V gene lookup returns CDR1 MNHNS and CDR2 SASEGT. There are 17 residues in the CDR3. The chain's CDR3 is CASSDLHGVRVKNIQYF. The DNA of the CDR3 is TGTGCCAGCAGTGACCTCCACGGAGTCAGAGTCAAAAACATTCAGTACTTC.

This chain joins TRBV19 and TRBJ2-1; TRBD2 aligns across 8 bases. CDR1 and CDR2 (germline): LNHDA, SQIVND (reference sequence). The CDR3 covers 15 residues. V lost 3 bases, J lost 7 bases, and 8 bases stayed unmatched. CDR3 sequence reads: CASSIGGVFINEQFF. CDR3 coding DNA: TGTGCCAGTAGTATCGGGGGGGTCTTTATAAATGAGCAGTTCTTC.

V usage is TRBV6-6 and J usage is TRBJ2-1; possibly TRBD2 for D (5 bases). There are 15 residues in the CDR3. Trimming removed 2 bases at V and 7 bases at J, with 15 bases between. From germline, CDR1 is MNHNY and CDR2 SVGAGI (reference sequence). CDR3 sequence (DNA): TGTGCCAGCAGTTACCCCCGAGGTGAGGGAAATGAGCAGTTCTTC. Translated, it gives CASSYPRGEGNEQFF.

The chain combines TRBV5-1 with TRBJ2-7; maybe TRBD1 (5 bases). CDR1 is SGHRS and CDR2 is YFSETQ in the germline V gene. This CDR3 spans 13 amino acids. V gave up 4 bases and J gave up 3 bases, with 11 bases separating them. In nucleotides, the CDR3 is TGCGCCAGCAGCCTGGACATGAACTACGAGCAGTACTTC. It encodes CASSLDMNYEQYF.